This T cell receptor (beta chain) was recovered during a study of cytomegalovirus exposure and HLA in healthy donors. Study overall: Samples from HLA-typed donors yielded around 79 million unique TCRs in an early data release. Study observations and caveats: The study flagged some 170 TCR beta chains as cytomegalovirus-associated. Earlier analysis looked at TCR beta V segments, and most were productive about 90% or about 30% of the time. Reports indicate that TCR beta sequences accurately predicted the HLA-A and HLA-B alleles of most subjects.

Concerning this clone: The antigen is unknown.

A multiplex PCR was run with 60 Vbeta primers and 13 Jbeta primers. TCRdb keeps only in-frame clones here, not all; method: immunoSEQ multiplex PCR. The sample includes some 190,000 clones, about 80% of them seen just once. Trimming removed 4 bases from V and 8 bases from J; junction bases left unmatched: 6. The CDR3 has 13 amino acids. Germline CDR1 and CDR2: MNHEY and SMNVEV (reference sequence). Specimen: PBMCs. J is TRBJ1-1 and V is TRBV27; 8 bases map to TRBD1. The receptor was isolated from a man aged 40-50 years in good health and CMV-seropositive. The CDR3 DNA sequence: TGTGCCAGCAGTTCCGGACAGGGCTTAGAAGCTTTCTTT. It encodes CASSSGQGLEAFF.